This T cell receptor beta chain was obtained from a study of neurological immune-mediated disorders (dated by TCRdb to the late 2010s). For the study in its entirety: The study compared peripheral blood TCR-beta repertoires of HTLV-I-associated myelopathy (HAM/TSP) patients, multiple sclerosis patients and healthy controls using UMI-based sequencing. The roughly 110 TCR-beta libraries covered PBMC samples along with longitudinal samples, technical triplicates, and paired sorted CD4+ and CD8+ T-cell subsets. The cohort comprised 60 to 75 subjects: 14 HAM/TSP patients, 34 multiple sclerosis patients and 20 healthy controls.

This clonotype appeared many times. The target of this receptor is not known. Base quality data are lacking; no much larger clone is found one base away. Points the paper makes about the study in general: No identical CDR3 amino acid sequences were found to be shared among expanded clones across subjects, suggesting that TCR-beta repertoires were private in all groups. TCR clonal expansion was greatest in HAM/TSP patients and smallest in MS patients, who ranked below even healthy controls.

To synthesize cDNA, template-switch 5'RACE was performed with a primer carrying a 10-nucleotide random unique molecular identifier so that each TCR transcript was tagged. Every sequencing run covered 15-18 subjects and yielded more than 160 million TCR-beta sequences. The RNeasy kit was used for extraction of total RNA. The KAPA Real-time Library Amplification kit was used to amplify TCR-beta VDJ regions with primers for the TCR constant region and the 5'RACE anchor. A first PCR added sample indexes and Illumina adaptors, and a second PCR then raised library yield. The roughly 650 bp TCR product was size-selected on a 2% E-gel SizeSelection system after Ampure bead purification. Before pooling, libraries had their quality checked on a Bioanalyzer, their concentration measured with Qubit, and their quantity determined with the Kapa Library Quantification kit. Libraries were sequenced paired-end 2 x 150 bp on an Illumina HiSeq 2500. To increase sequence diversity, 25-30% phiX was spiked into each library pool. Regarding the original processing steps: Quality-filtered reads were processed with the UMI-based MiGEC pipeline, and over 75% of raw TCR sequences were removed by the MiGEC pipeline during error correction. IMGT germline references were used for aligning VDJ genes, and each clonotype was defined as a unique CDR3 amino acid sequence together with its V-J genes. Clonal expansion, Shannon diversity, and CDR3 relatedness (CalcPairwiseDistances, ClusterSamples) were evaluated with VDJtools, and phylogenetic trees were built with CLCbio workbench. Clones with at least 8 unique UMIs were defined as expanded, with this threshold being based on coefficient-of-variation modelling across technical triplicates. TCRdb trimmed the raw reads at Q25, called clones with MiXCR and kept productive beta chains. For every CDR3 protein sequence, its rows merge into one entry that carries the most common genes and DNA. What appears here as the V and J calls and clone size reflects TCRdb's work, not the paper's. This sample has 77,000 or so distinct CDR3 sequences in its table, and roughly 9.9% of those were observed once. The biggest ten clones account for 1.7% of the sample.

Healthy controls were blood bank volunteers in Maryland, USA. For unsorted PBMC libraries, 2 million PBMCs were used after storage in RNAlater at -80 degrees C until RNA extraction. Peripheral blood was subjected to Ficoll-Hypaque density gradient centrifugation to isolate PBMCs, which were then cryopreserved in liquid nitrogen. CDR1 and CDR2, per the germline V gene, are SQVTM and ANQGSEA. Cut back by 3 bases and 5 bases, the V and J ends lie 14 bases apart. From its cysteine to its phenylalanine, the CDR3 spans 13 amino acids. Of the read, only the CDR3 DNA is kept; its 39 bases are in frame from base 1.

Recombination linked TRBV29-1 to TRBJ2-7; the D gene remains uncertain. The sequencing input was PBMCs. The origin of this receptor is a man in his fifties or sixties in good health. The CDR3 amino acid sequence is: CSVEVTLGHEQYF. The DNA sequence reads TGCAGCGTTGAGGTCACATTGGGCCACGAGCAGTACTTC.